This T cell receptor beta chain was sequenced in a study of T cell responses to AZD1222 COVID-19 vaccine. Study conclusions and caveats: Spike-specific TCR breadth and depth both grew after two AZD1222 doses.

Only in-frame clones appear in the TCRdb table, and some are missing; sequencing was by immunoSEQ multiplex PCR. This sample has 100,000 to 150,000 clones, with just over 85% found just once. Germline CDR1 reads KGHSH; CDR2 reads LQKENI. The J segment lost 9 bases and the V segment lost 6 bases, leaving 20 bases of the junction unmatched. The CDR3 has 18 amino acids. Regarding this clone: The antigen is not known.

This rearrangement joins TRBV18 to TRBJ1-4, with 9 bases fitting TRBD1. Source: peripheral blood, taken on day 0 of AZD1222 vaccination. This receptor was identified in an adult in good health. CDR3 sequence reads: CASSPSNSIGTGNKKLFF. Written as DNA, the CDR3 is TGTGCCAGCTCGCCTTCGAACTCTATCGGGACAGGGAATAAAAAACTGTTTTTT.